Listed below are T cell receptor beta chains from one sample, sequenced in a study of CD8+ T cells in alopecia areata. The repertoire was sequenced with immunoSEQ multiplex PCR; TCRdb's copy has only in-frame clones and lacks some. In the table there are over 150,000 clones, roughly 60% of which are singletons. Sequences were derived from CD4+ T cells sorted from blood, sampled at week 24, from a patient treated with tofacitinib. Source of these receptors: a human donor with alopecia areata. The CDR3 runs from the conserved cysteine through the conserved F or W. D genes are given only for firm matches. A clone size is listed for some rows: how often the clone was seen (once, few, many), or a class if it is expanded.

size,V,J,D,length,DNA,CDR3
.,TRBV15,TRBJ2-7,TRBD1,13,TGTGCCACCAGCGGACAGGGGCGGTACGAGCAGTACTTC,CATSGQGRYEQYF
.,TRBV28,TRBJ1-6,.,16,TGTGCCAGCAGTCCTCCTCGTAGAACATATAATTCACCCCTCCACTTT,CASSPPRRTYNSPLHF
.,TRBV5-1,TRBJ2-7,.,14,TGCGCCAGCAGCTTGGGAAGGACAAACTACGAGCAGTACTTC,CASSLGRTNYEQYF
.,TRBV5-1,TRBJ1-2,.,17,TGCGCCAGCAGCCCCGAAACCCCGGGGCTCAGGACCTATGGCTACACCTTC,CASSPETPGLRTYGYTF
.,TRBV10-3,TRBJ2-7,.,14,TGTGCCATCAGTGGTCAACTCGGGGGCAACGAGCAGTACTTC,CAISGQLGGNEQYF
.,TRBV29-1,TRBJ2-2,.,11,TGCAGCGGGGGACACACCGGGGAGCTGTTTTTT,CSGGHTGELFF
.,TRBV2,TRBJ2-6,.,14,TGTGCCAGCAGTGTGGCCTCTGGGGCCAACGTCCTGACTTTC,CASSVASGANVLTF
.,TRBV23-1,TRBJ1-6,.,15,TGCGCCAGCAGTCAATCTCGCACAGGGAATTCACCCCTCCACTTT,CASSQSRTGNSPLHF
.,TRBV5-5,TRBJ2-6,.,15,TGTGCCAGCAGCTGGGGATTTACCGGGGCCAACGTCCTGACTTTC,CASSWGFTGANVLTF
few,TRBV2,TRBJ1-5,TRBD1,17,TGTGCCAGCCTTGGGACAGAGGGGGCGCGGCAATCATTGACCCAGCATTTT,CASLGTEGARQSLTQHF
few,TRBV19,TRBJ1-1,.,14,TGTGCCAGTAGTATTTCAGGGTTGAGCACTGAAGCTTTCTTT,CASSISGLSTEAFF
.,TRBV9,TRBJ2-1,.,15,TGTGCCAGCAGCGTAGAATCGGGAGAGTACAATGAGCAGTTCTTC,CASSVESGEYNEQFF
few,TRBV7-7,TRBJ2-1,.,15,TGTGCCAGCAGCCCAGGAAGAAGGACCGGAGGGGAGCAGTTCTTC,CASSPGRRTGGEQFF
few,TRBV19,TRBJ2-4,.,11,TGTGCCAGTAGAACAGAAAACATTCAGTACTTC,CASRTENIQYF
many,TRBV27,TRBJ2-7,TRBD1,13,TGTGCCAGCTCTAGGGACAGCTACTACGAGCAGTACTTC,CASSRDSYYEQYF
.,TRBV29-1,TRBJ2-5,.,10,TGCAGCGTTAAGCAAGAGACCCAGTACTTC,CSVKQETQYF
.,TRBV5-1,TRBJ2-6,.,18,TGCGCCAGCAGCGTATCAGGACACTGGGGTTCTGGGGCCAACGTCCTGACTTTC,CASSVSGHWGSGANVLTF
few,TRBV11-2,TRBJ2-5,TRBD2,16,TGTGCCAGCAGCCGCGGACTAGCGGGGGGCCAAGAGACCCAGTACTTC,CASSRGLAGGQETQYF
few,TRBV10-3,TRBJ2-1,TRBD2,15,TGTGCCATCAGTGACCGCGGGGGGGTCTACAATGAGCAGTTCTTC,CAISDRGGVYNEQFF
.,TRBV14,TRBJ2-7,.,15,TGTGCCAGCAGCCCCGGACGCAGTGGGGCGGGCGAGCAGTACTTC,CASSPGRSGAGEQYF
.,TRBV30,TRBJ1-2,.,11,TGTGCCTCGGGACACGACTATGGCTACACCTTC,CASGHDYGYTF
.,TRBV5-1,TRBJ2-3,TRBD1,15,TGCGCCAGCAGCTCCCGGGACAGGGGGGGAGATACGCAGTATTTT,CASSSRDRGGDTQYF
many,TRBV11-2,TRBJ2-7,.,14,TGTGCCAGCAGCTCGCGGGACGGCGGCTACGAGCAGTACTTC,CASSSRDGGYEQYF
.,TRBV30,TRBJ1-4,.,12,TGTGCCTGGAGTAAGGGGCGTGCGGAACTGTTTTTT,CAWSKGRAELFF
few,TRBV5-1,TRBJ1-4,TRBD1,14,TGCGCCAGCAGCTCCGGACAGGGTCGTGAAAAACTGTTTTTT,CASSSGQGREKLFF
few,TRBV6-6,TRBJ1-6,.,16,TGTGCCAGCAGTTACTCCGTGGGACGGAATAATTCACCCCTCCACTTT,CASSYSVGRNNSPLHF
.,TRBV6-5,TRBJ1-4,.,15,TGTGCCAGCAGTTACCGGGGGGCCGCGGTCGAAAAACTGTTTTTT,CASSYRGAAVEKLFF
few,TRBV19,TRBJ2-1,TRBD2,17,TGTGCCAGTAGTATCGGGCTAGCGGGGGGCAAATACAATGAGCAGTTCTTC,CASSIGLAGGKYNEQFF
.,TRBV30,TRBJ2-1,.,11,TGTGCCTGGAGTGGGTACAATGAGCAGTTCTTC,CAWSGYNEQFF
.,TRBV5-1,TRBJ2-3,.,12,TGCGCCAGCAGCTTGTGGCCAGATACGCAGTATTTT,CASSLWPDTQYF
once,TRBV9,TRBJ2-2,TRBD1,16,TGTGCCAGCAGCGTGCCCGGGACAGGGATGACCGGGGAGCTGTTTTTT,CASSVPGTGMTGELFF
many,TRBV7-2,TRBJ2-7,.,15,TGTGCCAGCAGCCCCAGTGCCAGGGCCTCCTACGAGCAGTACTTC,CASSPSARASYEQYF
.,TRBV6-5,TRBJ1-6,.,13,TGTGCCAGCAGTTACGGCAGGTTAACACCCCTCCACTTT,CASSYGRLTPLHF
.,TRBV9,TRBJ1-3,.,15,TGTGCCAGCAGCGTAGTTGACAACTCTGGAAACACCATATATTTT,CASSVVDNSGNTIYF
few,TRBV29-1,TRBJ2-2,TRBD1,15,TGCAGCGCCCGGGGGTCGACAGGGGTCACCGGGGAGCTGTTTTTT,CSARGSTGVTGELFF
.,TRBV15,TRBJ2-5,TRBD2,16,TGTGCCACCAGCTCGACGGGACTAGCGGGGCAAGAGACCCAGTACTTC,CATSSTGLAGQETQYF
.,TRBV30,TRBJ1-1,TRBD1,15,TGTGCCTGGAGACCCCTGTACAGGGGGAACACTGAAGCTTTCTTT,CAWRPLYRGNTEAFF
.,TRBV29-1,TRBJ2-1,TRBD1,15,TGCAGCGTTGGAGGTGGCCAGGGGGTTTACAATGAGCAGTTCTTC,CSVGGGQGVYNEQFF
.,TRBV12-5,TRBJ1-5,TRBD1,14,TGTGCTAGTGGCACGGACAGGGCGGGACAGCCCCAGCATTTT,CASGTDRAGQPQHF
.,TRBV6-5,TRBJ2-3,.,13,TGTGCCAGTCCCAGCCGGGGGACAGATACGCAGTATTTT,CASPSRGTDTQYF
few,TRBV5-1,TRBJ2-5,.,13,TGCGCCAGCAGCTTGACAAGTTGGGAGACCCAGTACTTC,CASSLTSWETQYF
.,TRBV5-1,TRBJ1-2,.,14,TGCGCCAGCAGCCCCGTAGCCTCTAACTATGGCTACACCTTC,CASSPVASNYGYTF
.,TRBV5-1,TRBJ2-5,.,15,TGCGCCAGCAGCTTGGCGTCGGCAGTCCAAGAGACCCAGTACTTC,CASSLASAVQETQYF
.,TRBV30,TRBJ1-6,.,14,TGTGCCTGGATTCGAAGCCAAGATAATTCACCCCTCCACTTT,CAWIRSQDNSPLHF
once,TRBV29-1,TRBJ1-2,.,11,TGCAGCGTCCAAGGCCCCGAGGTCTACACCTTC,CSVQGPEVYTF
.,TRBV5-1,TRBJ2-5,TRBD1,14,TGCGCCAGCAGCCGACAGGGGGACGAGGAGACCCAGTACTTC,CASSRQGDEETQYF
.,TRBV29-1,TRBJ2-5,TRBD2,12,TGCAGCGTGGCCGGGGGGAGGGAGACCCAGTACTTC,CSVAGGRETQYF
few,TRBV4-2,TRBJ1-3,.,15,TGTGCCAGCAGCCAAGACAAGGGTTCTGGAAACACCATATATTTT,CASSQDKGSGNTIYF
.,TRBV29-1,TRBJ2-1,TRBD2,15,TGCAGCGTTGATTTTAGTGGCCCGCGGGGGTATGAGCAGTTCTTC,CSVDFSGPRGYEQFF
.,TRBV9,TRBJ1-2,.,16,TGTGCCAGCAGCGTAGAAGCGGGGGCGATGATCTATGGCTACACCTTC,CASSVEAGAMIYGYTF
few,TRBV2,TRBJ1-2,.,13,TGTGCCAGCACAACCGATCAGGGCTATGGCTACACCTTC,CASTTDQGYGYTF
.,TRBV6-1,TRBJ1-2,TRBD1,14,TGTGCCACTCAACGGAGGGACAGTAACTATGGCTACACCTTC,CATQRRDSNYGYTF
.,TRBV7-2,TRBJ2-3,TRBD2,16,TGTGCCAGCAGCGCCCGGACTAGCGGGGGTATTGTTACGCAGTATTTT,CASSARTSGGIVTQYF
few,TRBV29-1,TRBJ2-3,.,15,TGCAGCGTTGAAGGGGGGACACGGAGCACAGATACGCAGTATTTT,CSVEGGTRSTDTQYF
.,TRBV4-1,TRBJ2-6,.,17,TGCGCCAGCAGCCACGAGAGGGGGGGCTCTGGGGCCAACGTCCTGACTTTC,CASSHERGGSGANVLTF